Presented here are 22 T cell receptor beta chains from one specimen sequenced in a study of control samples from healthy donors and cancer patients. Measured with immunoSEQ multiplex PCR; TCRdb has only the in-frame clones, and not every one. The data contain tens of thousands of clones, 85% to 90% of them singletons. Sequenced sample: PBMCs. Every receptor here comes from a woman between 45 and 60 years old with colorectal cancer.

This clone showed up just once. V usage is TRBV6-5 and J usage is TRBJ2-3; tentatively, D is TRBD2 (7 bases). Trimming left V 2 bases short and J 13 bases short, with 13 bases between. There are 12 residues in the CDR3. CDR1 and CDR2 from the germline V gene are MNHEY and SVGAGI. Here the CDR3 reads CASSYRGGVEYF. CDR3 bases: TGTGCCAGCAGTTACAGGGGGGGAGTAGAGTATTTT.

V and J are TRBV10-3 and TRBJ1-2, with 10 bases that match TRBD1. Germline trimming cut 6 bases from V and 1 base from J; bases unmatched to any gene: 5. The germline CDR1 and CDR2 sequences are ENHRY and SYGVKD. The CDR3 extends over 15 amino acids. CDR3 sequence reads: CAIRRQGADNYGYTF. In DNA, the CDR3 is TGTGCCATCAGGCGACAGGGGGCCGATAACTATGGCTACACCTTC.

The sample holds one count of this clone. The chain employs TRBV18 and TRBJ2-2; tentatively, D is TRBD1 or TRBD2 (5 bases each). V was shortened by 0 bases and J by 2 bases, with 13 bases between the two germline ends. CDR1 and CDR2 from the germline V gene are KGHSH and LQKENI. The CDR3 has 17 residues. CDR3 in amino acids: CASSPPSVGVNTGELFF. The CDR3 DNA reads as TGTGCCAGCTCACCACCGTCTGTGGGGGTCAACACCGGGGAGCTGTTTTTT.

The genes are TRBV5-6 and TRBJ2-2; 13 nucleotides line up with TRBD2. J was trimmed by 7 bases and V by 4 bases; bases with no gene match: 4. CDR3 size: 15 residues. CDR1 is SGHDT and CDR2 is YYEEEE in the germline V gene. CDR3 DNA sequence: TGTGCCAGCAGCCTTGGGACTAGCGGGGACGGGGAGCTGTTTTTT. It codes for CASSLGTSGDGELFF.

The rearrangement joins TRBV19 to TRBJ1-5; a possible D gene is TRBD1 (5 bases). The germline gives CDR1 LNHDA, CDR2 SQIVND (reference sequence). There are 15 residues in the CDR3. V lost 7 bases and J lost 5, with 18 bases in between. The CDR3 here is CASTFGQPPYQPQHF. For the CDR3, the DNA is TGTGCCAGTACCTTTGGACAACCACCCTATCAGCCCCAGCATTTT. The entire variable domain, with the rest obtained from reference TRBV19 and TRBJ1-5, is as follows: DGGITQSPKYLFRKEGQNVTLSCEQNLNHDAMYWYRQDPGQGLRLIYYSQIVNDFQKGDIAEGYSVSREKKESFPLTVTSAQKNPTAFYLCASTFGQPPYQPQHFGDGTRLSIL.

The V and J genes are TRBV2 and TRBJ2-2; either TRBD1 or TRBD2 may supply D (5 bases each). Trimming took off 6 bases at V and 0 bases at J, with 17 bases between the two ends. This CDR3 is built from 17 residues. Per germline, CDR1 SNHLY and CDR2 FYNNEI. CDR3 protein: CASRGKGTAANTGELFF. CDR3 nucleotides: TGTGCCAGCAGGGGTAAAGGGACGGCCGCGAACACCGGGGAGCTGTTTTTT.

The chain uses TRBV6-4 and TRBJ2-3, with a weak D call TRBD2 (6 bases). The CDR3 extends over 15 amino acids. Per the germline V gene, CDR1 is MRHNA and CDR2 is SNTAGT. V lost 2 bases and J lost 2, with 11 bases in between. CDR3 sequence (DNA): TGTGCCAGCAGTGACGGCGGGGCCCACACAGATACGCAGTATTTT. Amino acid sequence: CASSDGGAHTDTQYF.

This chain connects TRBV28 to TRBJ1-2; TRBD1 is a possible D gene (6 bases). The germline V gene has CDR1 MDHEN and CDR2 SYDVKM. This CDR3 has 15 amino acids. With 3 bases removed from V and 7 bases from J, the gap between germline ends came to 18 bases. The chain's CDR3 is CASSFPRTVTRGYTF. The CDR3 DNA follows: TGTGCCAGCAGTTTTCCCCGGACAGTAACGCGTGGCTACACCTTC.

CDR3 DNA: TGTGCCAGCAGTGACTCGAGCGGGGGAGGCTACAATGAGCAGTTCTTC. The encoded protein is CASSDSSGGGYNEQFF. This chain uses TRBV6-4 with TRBJ2-1, with TRBD2 matching 8 bases. The CDR3 loop spans 16 amino acids. Germline V lookup: CDR1 MRHNA, CDR2 SNTAGT. V shed 0 bases and J 3 bases; nucleotides not matched to a gene: 4.

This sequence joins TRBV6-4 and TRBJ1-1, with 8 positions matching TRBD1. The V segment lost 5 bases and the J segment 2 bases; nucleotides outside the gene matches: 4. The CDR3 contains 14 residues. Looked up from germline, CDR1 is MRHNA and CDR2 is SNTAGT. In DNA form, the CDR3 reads TGTGCCAGCAGTTACGGACAGGGTAACACTGAAGCTTTCTTT. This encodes CASSYGQGNTEAFF.

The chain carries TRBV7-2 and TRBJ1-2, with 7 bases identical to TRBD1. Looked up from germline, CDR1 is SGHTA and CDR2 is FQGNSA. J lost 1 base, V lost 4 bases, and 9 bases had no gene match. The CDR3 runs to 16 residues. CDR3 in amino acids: CASSSVDRVFNYGYTF. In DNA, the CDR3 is TGTGCCAGCAGCTCCGTCGACAGGGTTTTTAACTATGGCTACACCTTC.

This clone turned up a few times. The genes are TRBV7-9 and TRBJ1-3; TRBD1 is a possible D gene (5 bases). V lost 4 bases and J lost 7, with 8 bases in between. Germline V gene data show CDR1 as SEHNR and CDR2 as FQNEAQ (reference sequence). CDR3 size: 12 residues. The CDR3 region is CASSWDSNTIYF. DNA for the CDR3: TGTGCCAGCAGCTGGGACTCCAACACCATATATTTT.

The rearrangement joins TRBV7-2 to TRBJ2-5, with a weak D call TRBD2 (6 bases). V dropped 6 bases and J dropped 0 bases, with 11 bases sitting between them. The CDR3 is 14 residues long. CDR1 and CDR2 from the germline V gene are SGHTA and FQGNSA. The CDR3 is CASRSRGYQETQYF. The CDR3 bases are TGTGCCAGCAGGTCTCGGGGGTACCAAGAGACCCAGTACTTC.

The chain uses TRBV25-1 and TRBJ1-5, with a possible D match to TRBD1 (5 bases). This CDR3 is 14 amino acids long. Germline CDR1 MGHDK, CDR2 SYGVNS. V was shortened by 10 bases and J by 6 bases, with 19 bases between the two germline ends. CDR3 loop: CATPAGTRGQPQHF. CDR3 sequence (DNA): TGTGCCACCCCCGCGGGGACGAGAGGTCAGCCCCAGCATTTT. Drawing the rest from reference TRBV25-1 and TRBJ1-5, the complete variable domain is EADIYQTPRYLVIGTGKKITLECSQTMGHDKMYWYQQDPGMELHLIHYSYGVNSTEKGDLSSESTVSRIRTEHFPLTLESARPSHTSQYLCATPAGTRGQPQHFGDGTRLSIL.

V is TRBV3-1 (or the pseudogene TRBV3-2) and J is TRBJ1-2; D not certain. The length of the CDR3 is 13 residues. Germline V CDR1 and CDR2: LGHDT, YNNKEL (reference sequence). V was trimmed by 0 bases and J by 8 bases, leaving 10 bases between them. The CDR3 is CASSQDAPGGYTF. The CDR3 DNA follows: TGTGCCAGCAGCCAAGATGCGCCTGGGGGCTACACCTTC.

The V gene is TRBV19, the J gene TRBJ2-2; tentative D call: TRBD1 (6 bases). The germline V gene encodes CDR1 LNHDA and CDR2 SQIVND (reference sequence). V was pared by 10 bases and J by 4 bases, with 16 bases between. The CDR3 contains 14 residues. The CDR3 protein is CATTYRDLTGELFF. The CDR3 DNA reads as TGTGCCACGACTTACAGGGACCTCACCGGGGAGCTGTTTTTT.

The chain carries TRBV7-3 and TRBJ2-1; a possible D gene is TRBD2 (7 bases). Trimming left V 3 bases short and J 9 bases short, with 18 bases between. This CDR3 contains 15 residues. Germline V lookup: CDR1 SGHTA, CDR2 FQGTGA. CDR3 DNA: TGTGCCAGCAGCTTTGGGGGGGCGCGGTCGAGTGAGCAGTTCTTC. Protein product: CASSFGGARSSEQFF. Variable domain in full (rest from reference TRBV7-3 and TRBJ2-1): GAGVSQTPSNKVTEKGKYVELRCDPISGHTALYWYRQSLGQGPEFLIYFQGTGAADDSGLPNDRFFAVRPEGSVSTLKIQRTERGDSAVYLCASSFGGARSSEQFFGPGTRLTVL.

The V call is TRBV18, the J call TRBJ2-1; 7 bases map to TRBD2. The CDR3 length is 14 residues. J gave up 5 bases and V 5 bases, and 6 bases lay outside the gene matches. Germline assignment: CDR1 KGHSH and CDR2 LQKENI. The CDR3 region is CASSSGAGNNEQFF. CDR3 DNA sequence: TGTGCCAGCTCATCGGGAGCGGGGAACAATGAGCAGTTCTTC.

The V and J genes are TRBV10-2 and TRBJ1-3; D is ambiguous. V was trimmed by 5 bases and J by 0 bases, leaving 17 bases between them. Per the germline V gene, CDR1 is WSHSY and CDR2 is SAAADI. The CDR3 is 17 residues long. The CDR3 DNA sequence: TGCGCCAGCAGTCTTACCTCTCGACCGACCTCTGGAAACACCATATATTTT. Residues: CASSLTSRPTSGNTIYF.

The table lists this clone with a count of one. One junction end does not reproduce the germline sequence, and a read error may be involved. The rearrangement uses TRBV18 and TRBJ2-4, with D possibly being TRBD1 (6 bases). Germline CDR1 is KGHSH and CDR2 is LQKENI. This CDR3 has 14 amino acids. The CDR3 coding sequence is TGTGCCAGCTCTCCACAGGGAACCAAAAACATTCAGTACTTC. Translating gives CASSPQGTKNIQYF.

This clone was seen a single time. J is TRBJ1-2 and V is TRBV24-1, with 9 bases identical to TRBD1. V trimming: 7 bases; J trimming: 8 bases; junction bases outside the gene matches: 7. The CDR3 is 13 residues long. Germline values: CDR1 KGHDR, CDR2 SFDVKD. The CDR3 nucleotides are TGTGCCACCAGGGATACGACAGGGGGAGGCTACACCTTC. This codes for CATRDTTGGGYTF.

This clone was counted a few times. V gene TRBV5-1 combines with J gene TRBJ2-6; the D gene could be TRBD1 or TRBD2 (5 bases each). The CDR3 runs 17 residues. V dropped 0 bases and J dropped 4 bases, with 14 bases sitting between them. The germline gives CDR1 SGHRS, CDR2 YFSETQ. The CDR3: CASSLVGQGPGANVLTF. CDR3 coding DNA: TGCGCCAGCAGCTTGGTGGGGCAGGGACCCGGGGCCAACGTCCTGACTTTC.